This T cell receptor (beta chain) appears in the sequencing data of a study of T cells in Graves' hyperthyroidism and ophthalmopathy. The CDR3 spans 15 residues. Germline CDR1 SGHTA, CDR2 FQGNSA. Points on this clonotype: This may come from a read error, since a much larger clone is one base off.

Template material for amplifying TCR beta CDR3 regions consisted of RNA transcripts. The TCR CDR3 was amplified in a first-round RT-PCR using the HTBI primer set. TCRdb fed the multiplex PCR reads into MiXCR, producing one record per CDR3 protein. The profile shows fewer than 400,000 distinct CDR3 sequences, 15% to 19% of them singletons. The sequence was obtained from a woman under 30 with Graves' hyperthyroidism that later progressed to Graves' ophthalmopathy. V usage is TRBV7-2 and J usage is TRBJ2-3, with 10 bases that match TRBD2. Material for sequencing was blood. The CDR3 region has the DNA TGTGCCAGCAGCCTAGCGGGAGCGAGCATAGATACGCAGTATTTT. Translation: CASSLAGASIDTQYF.